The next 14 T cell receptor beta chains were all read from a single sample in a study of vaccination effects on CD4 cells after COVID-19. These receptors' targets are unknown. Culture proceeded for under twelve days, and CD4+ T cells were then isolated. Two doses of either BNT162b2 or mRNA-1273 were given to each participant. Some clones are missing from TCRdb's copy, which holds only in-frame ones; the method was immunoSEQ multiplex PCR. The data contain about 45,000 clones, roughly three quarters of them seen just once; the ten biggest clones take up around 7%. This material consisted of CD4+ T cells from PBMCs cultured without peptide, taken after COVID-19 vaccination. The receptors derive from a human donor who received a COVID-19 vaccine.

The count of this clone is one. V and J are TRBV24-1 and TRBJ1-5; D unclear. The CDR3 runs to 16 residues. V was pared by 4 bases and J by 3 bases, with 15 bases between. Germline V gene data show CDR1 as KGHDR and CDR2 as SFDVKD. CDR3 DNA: TGTGCCACCAGTGACCACCGTAGCGGCGACAATCAGCCCCAGCATTTT. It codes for CATSDHRSGDNQPQHF.

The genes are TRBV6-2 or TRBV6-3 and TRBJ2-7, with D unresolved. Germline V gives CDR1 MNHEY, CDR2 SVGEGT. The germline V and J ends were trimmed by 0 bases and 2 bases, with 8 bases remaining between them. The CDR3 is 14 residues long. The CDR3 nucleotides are TGTGCCAGCAGTTACTCGTCAGCCCCCTACGAGCAGTACTTC. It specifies CASSYSSAPYEQYF.

CDR3: CAWAGGSNSPLHF. The CDR3 DNA reads as TGTGCCTGGGCGGGAGGGTCAAATTCACCCCTCCACTTT. This chain uses TRBV30 with TRBJ1-6, with D hard to call. Trimming stripped 5 bases from V and 7 bases from J, with 12 bases between. There are 13 residues in the CDR3. Germline-derived CDR1 and CDR2 are GTSNPN and SVGIG (reference sequence).

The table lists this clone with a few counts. The CDR3 coding sequence is TGCGCCAGCGCCGAGACAGGGGGGAATCAGCCCCAGCATTTT. It yields the protein CASAETGGNQPQHF. J is TRBJ1-5 and V is TRBV10-2, with 9 bases identical to TRBD1. Unmatched junction bases numbered 6, after V lost 8 bases and J lost 4 bases. Germline V gene data show CDR1 as WSHSY and CDR2 as SAAADI. The CDR3 loop spans 14 amino acids.

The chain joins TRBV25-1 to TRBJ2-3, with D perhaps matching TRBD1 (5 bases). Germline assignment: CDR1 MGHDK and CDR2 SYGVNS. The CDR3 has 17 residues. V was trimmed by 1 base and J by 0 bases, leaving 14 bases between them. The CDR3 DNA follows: TGTGCCAGCAGTGAATCCCCAGGGAAGGGGAGCACAGATACGCAGTATTTT. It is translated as CASSESPGKGSTDTQYF.

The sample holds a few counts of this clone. As DNA, the CDR3 is TGTGCCAGCTCACAGACCATGGGGGACAGCTCTGGAAACACCATATATTTT. This codes for CASSQTMGDSSGNTIYF. The chain joins TRBV18 to TRBJ1-3; 7 positions agree with TRBD1. The junction had 9 bases not matched to a gene; V was cut back by 4 bases and J by 0 bases. CDR1 and CDR2 (germline): KGHSH, LQKENI. This CDR3 has 17 residues.

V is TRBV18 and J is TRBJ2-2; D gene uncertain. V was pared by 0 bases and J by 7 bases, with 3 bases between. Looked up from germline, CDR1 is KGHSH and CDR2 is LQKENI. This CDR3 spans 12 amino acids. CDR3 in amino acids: CASSPPLGELFF. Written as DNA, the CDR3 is TGTGCCAGCTCACCACCCCTCGGGGAGCTGTTTTTT. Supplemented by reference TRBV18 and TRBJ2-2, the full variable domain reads NAGVMQNPRHLVRRRGQEARLRCSPMKGHSHVYWYRQLPEEGLKFMVYLQKENIIDESGMPKERFSAEFPKEGPSILRIQQVVRGDSAAYFCASSPPLGELFFGEGSRLTVL.

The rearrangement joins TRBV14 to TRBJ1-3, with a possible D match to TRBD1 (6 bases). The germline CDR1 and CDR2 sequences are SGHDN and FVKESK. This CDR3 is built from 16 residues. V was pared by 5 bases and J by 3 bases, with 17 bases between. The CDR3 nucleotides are TGTGCCAGCAGCTCAGGACAGCTCCTCTATGGAAACACCATATATTTT. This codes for CASSSGQLLYGNTIYF.

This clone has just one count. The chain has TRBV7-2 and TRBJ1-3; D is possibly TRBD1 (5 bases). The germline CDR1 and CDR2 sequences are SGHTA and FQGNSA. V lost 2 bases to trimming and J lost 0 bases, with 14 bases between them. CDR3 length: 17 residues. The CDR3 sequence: CASSLPGSGNSGNTIYF. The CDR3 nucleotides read TGTGCCAGCAGCTTACCAGGCTCAGGGAACTCTGGAAACACCATATATTTT.

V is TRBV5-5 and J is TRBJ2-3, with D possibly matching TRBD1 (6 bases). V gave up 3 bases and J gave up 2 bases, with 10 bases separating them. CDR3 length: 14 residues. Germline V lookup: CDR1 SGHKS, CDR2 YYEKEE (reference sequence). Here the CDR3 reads CASSSGTNTDTQYF. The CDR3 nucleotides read TGTGCCAGCAGCTCCGGGACAAACACAGATACGCAGTATTTT.

CDR3 DNA: TGTGCCAGCAGCTTGGCAGGGACAGGAGACTACGAGCAGTACTTC. Translated, it gives CASSLAGTGDYEQYF. The V and J genes are TRBV5-5 and TRBJ2-7; 8 positions agree with TRBD1. This CDR3 spans 15 amino acids. Germline CDR1 reads SGHKS; CDR2 reads YYEKEE (reference sequence). Losses at the gene ends were 0 bases for V and 3 bases for J; bases not matched to a gene: 5. Together with reference TRBV5-5 and TRBJ2-7, the CDR3 gives the full variable domain: DAGVTQSPTHLIKTRGQQVTLRCSPISGHKSVSWYQQVLGQGPQFIFQYYEKEERGRGNFPDRFSARQFPNYSSELNVNALLLGDSALYLCASSLAGTGDYEQYFGPGTRLTVT.

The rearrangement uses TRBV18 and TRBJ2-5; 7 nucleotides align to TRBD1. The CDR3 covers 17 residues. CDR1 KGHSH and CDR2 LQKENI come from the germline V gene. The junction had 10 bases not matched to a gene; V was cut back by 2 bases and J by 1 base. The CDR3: CASSPARTGVIQETQYF. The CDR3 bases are TGTGCCAGCTCACCAGCAAGGACAGGTGTCATCCAAGAGACCCAGTACTTC.

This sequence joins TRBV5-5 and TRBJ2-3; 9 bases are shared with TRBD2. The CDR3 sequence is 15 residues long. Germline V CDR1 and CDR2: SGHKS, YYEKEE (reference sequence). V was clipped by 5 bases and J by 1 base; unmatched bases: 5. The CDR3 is CASSAGGHGTDTQYF. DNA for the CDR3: TGTGCCAGCAGTGCGGGGGGGCATGGCACAGATACGCAGTATTTT.

The CDR3 spells CAWSDYNEQFF. The CDR3 DNA is TGTGCCTGGAGTGACTATAATGAGCAGTTCTTC. This sequence joins TRBV30 and TRBJ2-1; D gene unclear. Germline-derived CDR1 and CDR2 are GTSNPN and SVGIG (reference sequence). The CDR3 totals 11 residues. Trimming cost V 1 base and J 7 bases, with 5 bases left between them.